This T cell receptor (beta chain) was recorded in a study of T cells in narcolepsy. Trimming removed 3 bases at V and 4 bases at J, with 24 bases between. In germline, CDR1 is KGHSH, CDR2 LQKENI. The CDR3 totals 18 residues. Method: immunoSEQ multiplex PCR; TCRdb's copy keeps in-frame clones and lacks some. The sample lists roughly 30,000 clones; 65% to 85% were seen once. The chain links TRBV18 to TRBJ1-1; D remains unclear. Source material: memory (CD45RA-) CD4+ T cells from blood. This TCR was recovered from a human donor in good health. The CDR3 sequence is CASSPGVVGPGTLTEAFF. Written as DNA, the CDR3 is TGTGCCAGCTCACCGGGAGTGGTAGGACCGGGAACACTCACTGAAGCTTTCTTT.